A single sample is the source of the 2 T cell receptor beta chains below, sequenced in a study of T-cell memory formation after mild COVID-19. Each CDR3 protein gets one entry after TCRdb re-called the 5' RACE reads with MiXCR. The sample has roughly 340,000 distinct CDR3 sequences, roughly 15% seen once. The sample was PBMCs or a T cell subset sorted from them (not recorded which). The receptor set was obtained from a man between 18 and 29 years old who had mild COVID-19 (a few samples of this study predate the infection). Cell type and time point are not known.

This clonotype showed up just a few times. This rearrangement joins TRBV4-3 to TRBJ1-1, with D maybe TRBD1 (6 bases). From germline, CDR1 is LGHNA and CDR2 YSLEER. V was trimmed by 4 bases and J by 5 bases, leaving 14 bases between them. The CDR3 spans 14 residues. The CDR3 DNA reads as TGCGCCAGCAGCCCGACTACAGGGAGAACTGAAGCTTTCTTT. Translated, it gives CASSPTTGRTEAFF.

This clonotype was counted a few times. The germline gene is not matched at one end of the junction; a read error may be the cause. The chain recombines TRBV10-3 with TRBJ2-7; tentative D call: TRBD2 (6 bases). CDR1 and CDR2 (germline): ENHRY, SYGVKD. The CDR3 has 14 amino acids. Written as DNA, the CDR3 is TGTGCCAGCAGTGTGACTAGTGGCGTCTACGAGCAGTACTTC. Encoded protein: CASSVTSGVYEQYF.